These 13 T cell receptor beta chains were sequenced from one sample in a study of PD-1 blockade in classical Hodgkin lymphoma (dated by TCRdb to the early 2020s). Library preparation used the immunoSEQ multiplex PCR assay. TCRdb holds this immuneACCESS table with in-frame rearrangements only. Some clones are missing; in checked studies, unresolved V genes explain under half, and the rest has no known cause. The sample records about 53,000 clones, 81% of which are singletons. Of the sample, 16% falls within the top ten clones. In light of the paper, this sample's time point label describes: cycle 1 day 1 (C1D1), immediately before nivolumab initiation. Every trial patient had relapsed after autologous stem cell transplantation, and cohorts A, B and C differed in prior brentuximab vedotin exposure. Sample: peripheral blood mononuclear cells (PBMCs), taken at baseline. All receptors come from a human donor with classical Hodgkin lymphoma.

The J gene is TRBJ1-4, the V gene TRBV5-4; unclear D gene. Per the germline V gene, CDR1 is SGHNT and CDR2 is YYREEE (reference sequence). V lost 0 bases to trimming and J lost 4 bases, with 13 bases between them. The CDR3 spans 16 residues. The CDR3 spells CASSLGLGVGNEKLFF. CDR3 DNA: TGTGCCAGCAGCTTGGGGCTCGGGGTTGGTAATGAAAAACTGTTTTTT.

This rearrangement joins TRBV19 to TRBJ2-7; perhaps D is TRBD1 or TRBD2 (6 bases each). Germline V lookup: CDR1 LNHDA, CDR2 SQIVND (reference sequence). The V end lost 4 bases, the J end lost 2 bases, and 15 bases lay between the germline ends. The CDR3 is made up of 15 amino acids. In DNA form, the CDR3 reads TGTGCCAGTAGTAAGGGGGGTTTATGGACCTACGAGCAGTACTTC. It translates to CASSKGGLWTYEQYF. Combining the CDR3 with reference TRBV19 and TRBJ2-7 gives the whole variable domain DGGITQSPKYLFRKEGQNVTLSCEQNLNHDAMYWYRQDPGQGLRLIYYSQIVNDFQKGDIAEGYSVSREKKESFPLTVTSAQKNPTAFYLCASSKGGLWTYEQYFGPGTRLTVT.

This clone came up a few times. CDR3 nucleotide sequence: TGCAGCGTTGAACTCTGCTACTACGAGCAGTACGTC. Its protein product is CSVELCYYEQYV. The chain recombines TRBV29-1 with TRBJ2-7, with unresolved D. V was pared by 2 bases and J by 3 bases, with 8 bases between. The CDR3 totals 12 residues. CDR1 is SQVTM, CDR2 ANQGSEA, per germline.

DNA of the CDR3: TGTGCCAGCAGCCAAGAGAGGGGTTGGACGGAAGCTTTCTTT. Amino acids: CASSQERGWTEAFF. This chain uses TRBV14 with TRBJ1-1; possible D gene TRBD1, 5 bases. Germline loops: CDR1 SGHDN, CDR2 FVKESK. The CDR3 has 14 amino acids. V was clipped by 0 bases and J by 8 bases, with 13 bases between them.

The chain employs TRBV5-6 and TRBJ2-3; 11 bases are a match to TRBD2. Germline V gene sequence: CDR1 SGHDT, CDR2 YYEEEE. The CDR3 is made up of 15 amino acids. With 3 bases clipped from V and 5 bases from J, the junction kept 5 bases outside the gene matches. The CDR3 DNA is TGTGCCAGCAGCTATAGCGGGAGGGCCGGAGATACGCAGTATTTT. Its protein product is CASSYSGRAGDTQYF. The whole variable domain, remainder taken from reference TRBV5-6 and TRBJ2-3, is DAGVTQSPTHLIKTRGQQVTLRCSPKSGHDTVSWYQQALGQGPQFIFQYYEEEERQRGNFPDRFSGHQFPNYSSELNVNALLLGDSALYLCASSYSGRAGDTQYFGPGTRLTVL.

The rearrangement uses TRBV4-2 and TRBJ2-5, with a weak D call TRBD1 (6 bases). V was shortened by 2 bases and J by 2 bases, with 12 bases between the two germline ends. The CDR3 runs 15 residues. Germline values: CDR1 LGHNA, CDR2 YNFKEQ. CDR3 DNA sequence: TGTGCCAGCAGCCAACAATTAGACAGGCAAGAGACCCAGTACTTC. It is translated as CASSQQLDRQETQYF.

This clone occurred many times. The chain links TRBV10-2 to TRBJ2-7; 8 nucleotides match TRBD2. The germline V gene encodes CDR1 WSHSY and CDR2 SAAADI. The CDR3 covers 11 residues. J was trimmed by 6 bases and V by 10 bases; bases with no gene match: 5. CDR3 bases: TGCGCCACCATAGCGGGACTCGAGCAGTACTTC. Protein product: CATIAGLEQYF.

This chain joins TRBV2 and TRBJ2-1; 10 bases agree with TRBD2. Per germline, CDR1 SNHLY and CDR2 FYNNEI. The CDR3 sequence is 15 residues long. V shed 4 bases and J 3 bases; nucleotides not matched to a gene: 3. CDR3 nucleotide sequence: TGTGCCAGCAGTGCACTAGCGGGACTCTACAATGAGCAGTTCTTC. Protein product: CASSALAGLYNEQFF.

The rearrangement joins TRBV7-9 to TRBJ2-2, with TRBD2 matching 12 bases. Per germline, CDR1 SEHNR and CDR2 FQNEAQ (reference sequence). J was trimmed by 3 bases and V by 6 bases; bases with no gene match: 11. The CDR3 is made up of 18 amino acids. CDR3 nucleotide sequence: TGTGCCAGCAGTTTGGCCCTAGCGGGAGGGCCCCACACCGGGGAGCTGTTTTTT. This translates into CASSLALAGGPHTGELFF. The complete variable domain, with remaining parts taken from reference TRBV7-9 and TRBJ2-2, reads DTGVSQNPRHKITKRGQNVTFRCDPISEHNRLYWYRQTLGQGPEFLTYFQNEAQLEKSRLLSDRFSAERPKGSFSTLEIQRTEQGDSAMYLCASSLALAGGPHTGELFFGEGSRLTVL.

This sequence joins TRBV6-1 and TRBJ1-1, with 11 positions matching TRBD1. CDR1 is MNHNS and CDR2 is SASEGT in the germline V gene. V lost 7 bases and J lost 4; bases outside the gene matches: 2. The CDR3 runs to 13 residues. The CDR3 sequence is CASTGTGGTEAFF. In DNA form, the CDR3 reads TGTGCCAGCACTGGGACAGGGGGCACTGAAGCTTTCTTT.

The rearrangement links TRBV6-5 to TRBJ2-6; D possibly corresponds to TRBD1 (5 bases). Germline V CDR1 and CDR2: MNHEY, SVGAGI. V lost 8 bases and J lost 2, with 10 bases in between. CDR3 length equals 14 residues. CDR3 sequence: CASRAGTGANVLTF. The CDR3 nucleotides read TGTGCCAGCCGGGCAGGGACTGGGGCCAACGTCCTGACTTTC.

The chain combines TRBV7-9 with TRBJ2-1; D not certain. Germline CDR1 reads SEHNR; CDR2 reads FQNEAQ (reference sequence). The CDR3 is 14 amino acids. The ends were cut back, 0 bases at V and 5 bases at J, with 8 bases in the middle. CDR3 coding DNA: TGTGCCAGCAGCTTAGCGCGGTTCAACAATGAGCAGTTCTTC. Protein: CASSLARFNNEQFF.

The chain combines TRBV6-6 with TRBJ2-1, with D perhaps TRBD1 (5 bases). The CDR3 is made up of 12 amino acids. Germline V CDR1 and CDR2: MNHNY, SVGAGI (reference sequence). Trimming shortened V by 4 bases and J by 10 bases, and 11 bases separated the two germline ends. Written as DNA, the CDR3 is TGTGCCAGCAGTTCCCCCCAGGGAGAGCAGTTCTTC. It encodes CASSSPQGEQFF.